Each of the 32 T cell receptor beta chains below was sequenced from the same sample in a study of T cells expressing NK-cell markers. One entry per CDR3 protein, without DNA, is what TCRdb gives after re-calling the 5' RACE reads. This sample lists about 550,000 distinct CDR3 sequences; its ten largest clones have 3% to 4.5%. The specimen sequenced was blood T cells: a sorted CD56 or NKG2C T cell subset, CD4+ or CD8+ T cells, or bulk PBMC T cells (not recorded which). The receptors come from a man between 18 and 35 years old in good health.

The chain combines TRBV5-1 with TRBJ2-3; checking the TCRdb D call of TRBD1 is not possible without DNA. CDR1 is SGHRS, CDR2 YFSETQ, per germline. The CDR3 covers 17 residues. CDR3 protein: CASSLEWGPTYTDTQYF.

This rearrangement joins TRBV10-3 to TRBJ1-1; with no DNA, the TCRdb D assignment of TRBD1 cannot be verified. This CDR3 is built from 14 residues. Per the germline V gene, CDR1 is ENHRY and CDR2 is SYGVKD. The CDR3 loop reads CAISDPGHNTEAFF.

This rearrangement joins TRBV5-1 to TRBJ1-2; TCRdb calls TRBD1, which cannot be checked without DNA. This CDR3 comprises 17 residues. The germline CDR1 and CDR2 sequences are SGHRS and YFSETQ. The CDR3 region is CASSLAPGTPSAEGYTF.

The CDR3 sequence: CASSFRPYNEQFF. The chain employs TRBV28 and TRBJ2-1. CDR1 is MDHEN and CDR2 is SYDVKM in the germline V gene. This CDR3 comprises 13 residues.

V gene TRBV6-5 combines with J gene TRBJ2-3; as DNA is missing, the TRBD1 call by TCRdb cannot be tested. The CDR3 loop spans 13 amino acids. Germline-derived CDR1 and CDR2 are MNHEY and SVGAGI. CDR3 loop: CASRRDRGDTQYF.

V usage is TRBV7-9 and J usage is TRBJ1-4; the TCRdb call, TRBD1, lacks DNA for checking. Germline V CDR1 and CDR2: SEHNR, FQNEAQ (reference sequence). This CDR3 is built from 13 residues. CDR3 amino acids: CASSPGIYEKLFF. The full variable domain, in which reference TRBV7-9 and TRBJ1-4 provide the parts outside the CDR3, is DTGVSQNPRHKITKRGQNVTFRCDPISEHNRLYWYRQTLGQGPEFLTYFQNEAQLEKSRLLSDRFSAERPKGSFSTLEIQRTEQGDSAMYLCASSPGIYEKLFFGSGTQLSVL.

The chain employs TRBV27 and TRBJ1-6; TCRdb's D call of TRBD1 is untestable without DNA. Germline CDR1 is MNHEY and CDR2 is SMNVEV (reference sequence). The CDR3 consists of 16 residues. Here the CDR3 reads CASSFGSGQGPSPLHF.

CDR3 sequence: CASSFTGATGELFF. The rearrangement joins TRBV7-2 to TRBJ2-2; the TCRdb call, TRBD1, lacks DNA for checking. Germline lookup yields CDR1 SGHTA and CDR2 FQGNSA. This CDR3 region has 14 residues. Drawing the rest from reference TRBV7-2 and TRBJ2-2, the complete variable domain is GAGVSQSPSNKVTEKGKDVELRCDPISGHTALYWYRQSLGQGLEFLIYFQGNSAPDKSGLPSDRFSAERTGGSVSTLTIQRTQQEDSAVYLCASSFTGATGELFFGEGSRLTVL.

The J gene is TRBJ2-5, the V gene TRBV7-8; TCRdb's D call, TRBD2, is unchecked because there is no DNA. This CDR3 comprises 15 residues. Germline V gives CDR1 SGHVS, CDR2 FQNEAQ. This chain's CDR3 is CASSFTSGMGETQYF.

The chain is built from TRBV6-5 and TRBJ2-1; as DNA is missing, the TRBD2 call by TCRdb cannot be tested. The CDR3 is 17 residues long. The V gene's germline CDR1 is MNHEY and CDR2 SVGAGI. CDR3 amino acids: CASSSSLAGGINNEQFF.

This sequence joins TRBV10-3 and TRBJ1-1; TCRdb lists TRBD1, though no DNA is available to test this call. This CDR3 is built from 15 residues. Looked up from germline, CDR1 is ENHRY and CDR2 is SYGVKD. CDR3 sequence: CAIRPGTGLNTEAFF.

The V gene is TRBV27, the J gene TRBJ2-1. The CDR3 spans 14 residues. Germline assignment: CDR1 MNHEY and CDR2 SMNVEV (reference sequence). The CDR3 reads CASCFSGPTNEQFF.

The chain combines TRBV28 with TRBJ2-7; the D call from TCRdb, TRBD2, cannot be confirmed without DNA. CDR3 size: 15 residues. The germline V gene has CDR1 MDHEN and CDR2 SYDVKM. CDR3 loop: CASSLVASGRGAQYF.

The chain joins TRBV12-3 or TRBV12-4 to TRBJ1-6; TCRdb's D call, TRBD1, is unchecked because there is no DNA. This CDR3 spans 14 amino acids. CDR3 sequence reads: CASSLRDRGAPLHF.

This sequence joins TRBV10-3 and TRBJ2-7; TCRdb's D gene call, TRBD1, goes unchecked for lack of DNA. The CDR3 totals 11 residues. Germline V lookup: CDR1 ENHRY, CDR2 SYGVKD. The CDR3 is CAISPGSEQYF.

J is TRBJ2-7 and V is TRBV3-1; TCRdb calls TRBD1, which cannot be checked without DNA. The V gene's germline CDR1 is LGHDT and CDR2 YNNKEL (reference sequence). This CDR3 has 14 amino acids. CDR3 loop: CASSQGTPGRWQYF.

The chain carries TRBV6-5 and TRBJ2-1. The CDR3 consists of 14 residues. Germline CDR1 and CDR2: MNHEY and SVGAGI. This chain's CDR3 is CASRSTGLLQEQFF.

The chain recombines TRBV20-1 with TRBJ2-1; TCRdb's D call, TRBD2, is unchecked because there is no DNA. The CDR3 contains 16 residues. From germline, CDR1 is DFQATT and CDR2 SNEGSKA (reference sequence). CDR3 region: CSAPHITSTSYNEQFF.

The chain uses TRBV21-1 and TRBJ2-7; TCRdb reports TRBD2, a call that lacks DNA to check it against. TRBV21-1 is reported as a pseudogene. CDR3 length equals 15 residues. The CDR3 protein is CASTLGQTPSYEQYF.

The rearrangement joins TRBV6-5 to TRBJ1-1; TCRdb selects TRBD1, and the lack of DNA leaves this call unchecked. The germline V gene encodes CDR1 MNHEY and CDR2 SVGAGI. CDR3 size: 15 residues. This CDR3 reads CASSYEGAVNTEAFF.

This chain joins TRBV19 and TRBJ2-1; lacking DNA, the TRBD1 call made by TCRdb goes unchecked. This CDR3 is 13 amino acids long. Germline values: CDR1 LNHDA, CDR2 SQIVND (reference sequence). Here the CDR3 reads CAGGTGSGNEQFF.

CDR3 protein: CASSPGTRPTGELFF. This chain joins TRBV7-7 and TRBJ2-2; no DNA is available, so the TRBD2 call from TCRdb remains unchecked. The CDR3 is 15 amino acids. Germline V gene sequence: CDR1 SSHAT, CDR2 FNYEAQ (reference sequence).

V and J are TRBV7-8 and TRBJ2-1; the TCRdb call, TRBD1, lacks DNA for checking. This CDR3 spans 16 amino acids. Germline lookup yields CDR1 SGHVS and CDR2 FQNEAQ. CDR3 amino acids: CASSPRLSVQDREQFF.

The chain joins TRBV24-1 to TRBJ2-1; TCRdb calls TRBD1, which cannot be checked without DNA. Per germline, CDR1 KGHDR and CDR2 SFDVKD. The CDR3 sequence is 18 residues long. CDR3 protein: CATSDSAGTGGRSGEQFF.

V and J are TRBV6-1 and TRBJ2-3; TCRdb reports TRBD1, a call that lacks DNA to check it against. Germline V gene sequence: CDR1 MNHNS, CDR2 SASEGT. This CDR3 contains 14 residues. This CDR3 is CASAQGQSTDTQYF.

The chain couples TRBV6-1 to TRBJ2-2; TCRdb lists TRBD2, though no DNA is available to test this call. The CDR3 covers 13 residues. From germline, CDR1 is MNHNS and CDR2 SASEGT. CDR3 loop: CASSLPYTGELFF.

This chain uses TRBV12-3 or TRBV12-4 with TRBJ1-2. The CDR3 is made up of 11 amino acids. The CDR3 loop reads CANRAGLGYTF.

The V gene is TRBV18, the J gene TRBJ1-5; TCRdb returns TRBD1, unconfirmable since there is no DNA. From germline, CDR1 is KGHSH and CDR2 LQKENI. CDR3 size: 14 residues. The chain's CDR3 is CASSPSGRNQPQHF.

The rearrangement links TRBV11-2 to TRBJ2-1. Germline CDR1 SGHAT, CDR2 FQNNGV. The CDR3 extends over 11 amino acids. This CDR3 reads CASSIKYEQFF.

The rearrangement links TRBV25-1 to TRBJ2-5; TCRdb designates TRBD2, a call that cannot be tested without DNA. Germline assignment: CDR1 MGHDK and CDR2 SYGVNS. The CDR3 has 17 amino acids. The CDR3 here is CASSEPGGRGPQETQYF. Supplemented by reference TRBV25-1 and TRBJ2-5, the full variable domain reads EADIYQTPRYLVIGTGKKITLECSQTMGHDKMYWYQQDPGMELHLIHYSYGVNSTEKGDLSSESTVSRIRTEHFPLTLESARPSHTSQYLCASSEPGGRGPQETQYFGPGTRLLVL.

This chain links TRBV12-3 or TRBV12-4 with TRBJ2-2; TCRdb designates TRBD1, a call that cannot be tested without DNA. The CDR3 extends over 16 amino acids. This CDR3 reads CASSPVGRESAGELFF.

The chain combines TRBV5-5 with TRBJ1-2. Germline V CDR1 and CDR2: SGHKS, YYEKEE (reference sequence). CDR3 size: 15 residues. CDR3 sequence reads: CASSWGRAGDYGYTF.